Below are 20 T cell receptor beta chains sequenced from a single sample in a study of cytomegalovirus exposure and HLA in healthy donors. A multiplex PCR was run with 60 Vbeta primers and 13 Jbeta primers. Method: immunoSEQ multiplex PCR; TCRdb's copy keeps in-frame clones and lacks some. The sample gives 60,000 to 70,000 clones, 65% to 80% of which show up once; about 2.8% is in the top ten. Source material: PBMCs. Every receptor here comes from a young woman in good health and CMV-seronegative.

The chain has TRBV7-9 and TRBJ1-1; no clear D. Trimming removed 8 bases from V and 4 bases from J, with 17 bases in between. In germline, CDR1 is SEHNR, CDR2 FQNEAQ (reference sequence). The CDR3 spans 14 residues. CDR3 residues: CASGKGSFITEAFF. The CDR3 DNA reads TGTGCCAGCGGAAAAGGGAGTTTTATCACTGAAGCTTTCTTT.

This chain connects TRBV19 to TRBJ1-5, with TRBD1 as a possible D gene (5 bases). Germline V gene data show CDR1 as LNHDA and CDR2 as SQIVND (reference sequence). Trimming stripped 1 base from V and 0 bases from J, with 10 bases between. This CDR3 comprises 16 residues. CDR3 nucleotides: TGTGCCAGTAGTATAGTTCACAGGTTTAGCAATCAGCCCCAGCATTTT. This sequence encodes CASSIVHRFSNQPQHF.

The chain combines TRBV19 with TRBJ2-3; D gene uncertain. The CDR3 has 13 residues. The V gene's germline CDR1 is LNHDA and CDR2 SQIVND (reference sequence). V dropped 5 bases and J dropped 5 bases, with 11 bases sitting between them. Written as DNA, the CDR3 is TGTGCCAGTAGTCTTGGAGACGAAGATACGCAGTATTTT. Translation gives CASSLGDEDTQYF.

V is TRBV19 and J is TRBJ2-2; D is undetermined. The V gene's germline CDR1 is LNHDA and CDR2 SQIVND (reference sequence). V lost 10 bases, J lost 1 base, and 13 bases lay in between. The CDR3 totals 14 residues. CDR3 coding DNA: TGTGCCACCAAAGCAGGCCGGAACACCGGGGAGCTGTTTTTT. As protein: CATKAGRNTGELFF.

This clone turned up a few times. The DNA for the CDR3 is TGTGCCAGCAGTTTTGACGGGGGAAGAGGCTACACCTTC. Translation: CASSFDGGRGYTF. V is TRBV28 and J is TRBJ1-2; TRBD1 is a possible D gene (5 bases). From germline, CDR1 is MDHEN and CDR2 SYDVKM. The CDR3 sequence is 13 residues long. Trimming removed 3 bases from V and 8 bases from J, with 13 bases in between.

The chain is built from TRBV4-1 and TRBJ2-5, with D tentatively TRBD1 (5 bases). The CDR3 has 13 residues. V shed 1 base and J shed 3 bases, with 6 bases lying between them. Germline V CDR1 and CDR2: MGHRA, YSYEKL. CDR3 sequence: CASSQGREETQYF. The DNA for the CDR3 is TGCGCCAGCAGCCAAGGCAGGGAAGAGACCCAGTACTTC.

This chain joins TRBV5-6 and TRBJ2-2; D not certain. Trimming pared 2 bases from V and 7 bases from J, leaving 3 bases between. CDR1 and CDR2 from the germline V gene are SGHDT and YYEEEE. This CDR3 region has 11 residues. The CDR3 sequence: CASSFIGELFF. Written as DNA, the CDR3 is TGTGCCAGCAGCTTTATCGGGGAGCTGTTTTTT.

The chain joins TRBV4-3 to TRBJ2-3, with 7 nucleotides matching TRBD2. The CDR3 has 16 residues. J gave up 0 bases and V 0 bases, and 3 bases lay outside the gene matches. Germline CDR1 reads LGHNA; CDR2 reads YSLEER. CDR3 protein: CASSQDLGGSTDTQYF. The CDR3 DNA is TGCGCCAGCAGCCAAGATCTGGGGGGGAGCACAGATACGCAGTATTTT.

The genes are TRBV5-6 and TRBJ2-1, with 13 bases fitting TRBD2. With 4 bases clipped from V and 5 bases from J, the junction kept 3 bases outside the gene matches. This CDR3 has 15 amino acids. Germline lookup yields CDR1 SGHDT and CDR2 YYEEEE. CDR3 region: CASSAGLAGNNEQFF. The CDR3 coding sequence is TGTGCCAGCAGCGCGGGACTAGCGGGGAACAATGAGCAGTTCTTC.

This clone was observed a few times. The chain combines TRBV5-6 with TRBJ2-3; 7 bases fit TRBD2. V was clipped by 0 bases and J by 5 bases; unmatched bases: 6. The length of the CDR3 is 15 residues. Looked up from germline, CDR1 is SGHDT and CDR2 is YYEEEE. The CDR3 region has the DNA TGTGCCAGCAGCTTGGTGCGGGCGGGAGTAGATACGCAGTATTTT. Translation gives CASSLVRAGVDTQYF.

V usage is TRBV18 and J usage is TRBJ1-1, with D perhaps matching TRBD1 (5 bases). Germline loops: CDR1 KGHSH, CDR2 LQKENI. V was trimmed by 1 base and J by 0 bases, leaving 15 bases between them. The CDR3 sequence is 17 residues long. CDR3 region: CASSPLVDSLMNTEAFF. CDR3 DNA sequence: TGTGCCAGCTCACCACTGGTCGACAGCCTAATGAACACTGAAGCTTTCTTT. Full variable domain (outside the CDR3, taken from reference TRBV18 and TRBJ1-1): NAGVMQNPRHLVRRRGQEARLRCSPMKGHSHVYWYRQLPEEGLKFMVYLQKENIIDESGMPKERFSAEFPKEGPSILRIQQVVRGDSAAYFCASSPLVDSLMNTEAFFGQGTRLTVV.

This clone was seen once. Written as DNA, the CDR3 is TGTGCCACCAGCAGAAACAGGGTAATGAACACTGAAGCTTTCTTT. This translates into CATSRNRVMNTEAFF. The chain has TRBV15 and TRBJ1-1; D is perhaps TRBD1 (6 bases). The CDR3 length is 15 residues. V was cut by 2 bases and J by 0 bases, with 10 bases left in between. CDR1 and CDR2 from the germline V gene are LNHNV and YYDKDF (reference sequence).

V is TRBV10-2 and J is TRBJ1-1; D is possibly TRBD1 (6 bases). Germline V lookup: CDR1 WSHSY, CDR2 SAAADI. Trimming cost V 2 bases and J 7 bases, with 17 bases left between them. This CDR3 has 15 residues. CDR3 protein: CASSEGQGSADEAFF. CDR3 nucleotides: TGCGCCAGCAGTGAGGGGCAGGGGTCCGCAGATGAAGCTTTCTTT.

V and J are TRBV6-5 and TRBJ1-2; a possible D gene is TRBD1 (6 bases). V was cut by 5 bases and J by 5 bases, with 12 bases left in between. CDR3 length equals 13 residues. Germline lookup yields CDR1 MNHEY and CDR2 SVGAGI. The CDR3 DNA follows: TGTGCCAGCAGTCGATGGGGGCGGTATGGCTACACCTTC. Its protein is CASSRWGRYGYTF.

The V and J genes are TRBV18 and TRBJ2-7, with 7 bases matching TRBD2. The V gene's germline CDR1 is KGHSH and CDR2 LQKENI. Trimming took 3 bases from V and 0 from J; bases not matched to a gene: 11. The CDR3 consists of 17 residues. CDR3 DNA sequence: TGTGCCAGCTCACCCCCCCCCTCTGCGGGGGACTCCTACGAGCAGTACTTC. This codes for CASSPPPSAGDSYEQYF.

The rearrangement joins TRBV27 to TRBJ2-7; 10 nucleotides agree with TRBD2. Looked up from germline, CDR1 is MNHEY and CDR2 is SMNVEV (reference sequence). Trimming removed 4 bases from V and 3 bases from J; junction bases left unmatched: 3. The CDR3 consists of 14 residues. The CDR3 nucleotides read TGTGCCAGCAGTTCTGGACTAGCGGACTACGAGCAGTACTTC. Translation gives CASSSGLADYEQYF.

This clone appeared a single time. The chain recombines TRBV27 with TRBJ2-3; TRBD1 is a possible D gene (7 bases). Germline loops: CDR1 MNHEY, CDR2 SMNVEV (reference sequence). With 6 bases removed from V and 2 bases from J, the gap between germline ends came to 18 bases. The CDR3 consists of 16 residues. The CDR3 reads CASSLRGARNTDTQYF. In DNA, the CDR3 is TGTGCCAGCAGCCTCAGGGGGGCCCGGAACACAGATACGCAGTATTTT.

This clone was picked up one time. The V gene is TRBV6-1, the J gene TRBJ2-7; 12 bases match TRBD2. V trimming: 6 bases; J trimming: 3 bases; junction bases outside the gene matches: 3. Germline V lookup: CDR1 MNHNS, CDR2 SASEGT. The CDR3 is 14 residues long. CDR3 bases: TGTGCCAGCAGGGGGACTAGCGGGCGCTACGAGCAGTACGTC. Its translation: CASRGTSGRYEQYV.

V gene TRBV2 combines with J gene TRBJ2-1; TRBD1 matches 7 bases. The ends lost 10 bases at V and 7 bases at J; junction bases unmatched: 13. CDR1 is SNHLY, CDR2 FYNNEI, per germline. The CDR3 consists of 14 residues. CDR3 loop: CAILKDRIGNEQFF. In DNA, the CDR3 is TGTGCCATTCTTAAGGACAGGATAGGTAATGAGCAGTTCTTC.

This clone was recorded only once. J is TRBJ1-2 and V is TRBV6-5; 8 positions agree with TRBD1. CDR1 and CDR2 from the germline V gene are MNHEY and SVGAGI. The CDR3 has 13 residues. V shed 4 bases, J shed 6 bases, and the junction held 4 bases outside the gene matches. The CDR3 reads CASSSGQGDGYTF. CDR3 sequence (DNA): TGTGCCAGCAGTTCCGGACAGGGAGATGGCTACACCTTC.